The 17 T cell receptor beta chains listed next were all sequenced from one sample in a study of Tregs in tolerant kidney transplant recipients. Assay: immunoSEQ multiplex PCR; the TCRdb copy retains only in-frame clones and omits some. Of some 110,000 clones in the sample, about 90% were seen once. The specimen was CD4+ T cells from blood. These receptors were taken from a human donor in good health.

The rearrangement uses TRBV10-3 and TRBJ2-4; 8 nucleotides line up with TRBD2. CDR3 length equals 13 residues. The germline V gene encodes CDR1 ENHRY and CDR2 SYGVKD. The V segment lost 6 bases and the J segment 8 bases; nucleotides outside the gene matches: 6. The CDR3 coding sequence is TGTGCCATCAGCGCCCGGGAGGGAGACATTCAGTACTTC. Translated: CAISAREGDIQYF.

The chain combines TRBV5-1 with TRBJ2-3, with D possibly being TRBD1 or TRBD2 (5 bases each). V shed 1 base and J shed 4 bases, with 19 bases lying between them. CDR3 length: 17 residues. Germline V gene data show CDR1 as SGHRS and CDR2 as YFSETQ. CDR3 nucleotide sequence: TGCGCCAGCAGCTTGAGGGGTCCAGGCGGGTTCGCAGATACGCAGTATTTT. Encoded protein: CASSLRGPGGFADTQYF.

V usage is TRBV7-9 and J usage is TRBJ1-2; D is unresolved. The germline V gene has CDR1 SEHNR and CDR2 FQNEAQ (reference sequence). This CDR3 has 10 amino acids. V was cut by 10 bases and J by 4 bases, with 7 bases left in between. This chain's CDR3 is CATRFYGYTF. For the CDR3, the DNA is TGTGCCACTAGGTTCTATGGCTACACCTTC.

The V and J genes are TRBV15 and TRBJ1-2; D remains unclear. This CDR3 is 13 amino acids long. CDR1 LNHNV and CDR2 YYDKDF come from the germline V gene (reference sequence). Trimming left V 7 bases short and J 8 bases short, with 17 bases between. CDR3 sequence reads: CATTKGYTGGYTF. The CDR3 DNA sequence: TGTGCCACCACGAAAGGGTATACCGGAGGCTACACCTTC.

The chain couples TRBV5-4 to TRBJ1-2; no reliable D call. This CDR3 spans 14 amino acids. From germline, CDR1 is SGHNT and CDR2 YYREEE (reference sequence). Trimming pared 0 bases from V and 6 bases from J, leaving 12 bases between. CDR3 sequence: CASSLGAQMDGYTF. For the CDR3, the DNA is TGTGCCAGCAGCTTGGGGGCCCAAATGGATGGCTACACCTTC.

The genes are TRBV4-1 and TRBJ2-1, with a tentative D call TRBD1 (5 bases). The germline gives CDR1 MGHRA, CDR2 YSYEKL. V lost 4 bases and J 12 bases, leaving 16 bases between the germline ends. The CDR3 totals 13 residues. CDR3 protein: CASSRSGAPGQFF. The CDR3 bases are TGCGCCAGCAGCCGATCTGGGGCCCCCGGGCAGTTCTTC.

The V call is TRBV18, the J call TRBJ1-1; D ambiguous. This CDR3 contains 17 residues. Looked up from germline, CDR1 is KGHSH and CDR2 is LQKENI. V gave up 1 base and J gave up 1 base, with 16 bases separating them. This chain's CDR3 is CASSPLGKRLTNTEAFF. In DNA, the CDR3 is TGTGCCAGCTCACCACTGGGGAAAAGGTTGACGAACACTGAAGCTTTCTTT.

This chain connects TRBV6-5 to TRBJ2-5; D gene uncertain. The CDR3 extends over 13 amino acids. The V end was cut by 2 bases, the J end by 2 bases, with 6 bases between. The germline gives CDR1 MNHEY, CDR2 SVGAGI. This CDR3 reads CASSYRRQETQYF. The CDR3 coding sequence is TGTGCCAGCAGTTACAGGAGACAAGAGACCCAGTACTTC.

The chain recombines TRBV18 with TRBJ2-7; 14 bases match TRBD2. V shed 2 bases, J shed 0 bases, and the junction held 0 bases outside the gene matches. This CDR3 is built from 16 residues. Germline values: CDR1 KGHSH, CDR2 LQKENI. The CDR3 loop reads CASSPGTSGSSYEQYF. The CDR3 DNA is TGTGCCAGCTCACCAGGGACTAGCGGGAGCTCCTACGAGCAGTACTTC.

The rearrangement uses TRBV10-1 and TRBJ2-5; TRBD2 agrees at 10 bases. CDR1 WNHNN and CDR2 SYGVQD come from the germline V gene (reference sequence). V lost 0 bases to trimming and J lost 1 base; unmatched junction nucleotides: 2. The CDR3 has 16 residues. The DNA of the CDR3 is TGCGCCAGCAGTGAGTCTATAGCGGGGGGCCAAGAGACCCAGTACTTC. Translated, it gives CASSESIAGGQETQYF.

This rearrangement joins TRBV5-1 to TRBJ2-5, with a tentative D call TRBD2 (6 bases). The CDR3 spans 17 residues. V gave up 0 bases and J gave up 2 bases, with 17 bases separating them. Germline V gene sequence: CDR1 SGHRS, CDR2 YFSETQ. The CDR3 spells CASSLGPRETWQETQYF. Here the CDR3 DNA reads TGCGCCAGCAGCTTGGGTCCCCGGGAGACCTGGCAAGAGACCCAGTACTTC.

The chain is built from TRBV9 and TRBJ1-6; D perhaps matches TRBD1 (6 bases). CDR1 SGDLS and CDR2 YYNGEE come from the germline V gene. The CDR3 loop spans 18 amino acids. The germline V and J ends were trimmed by 4 bases and 6 bases, with 23 bases remaining between them. Here the CDR3 DNA reads TGTGCCAGCAGCTCCCCCCGGAATAGGGCAGGGGTTAATTCACCCCTCCACTTT. Translated, it gives CASSSPRNRAGVNSPLHF. Full variable domain (rest looked up from reference TRBV9 and TRBJ1-6): DSGVTQTPKHLITATGQRVTLRCSPRSGDLSVYWYQQSLDQGLQFLIQYYNGEERAKGNILERFSAQQFPDLHSELNLSSLELGDSALYFCASSSPRNRAGVNSPLHFGNGTRLTVT.

V and J are TRBV5-4 and TRBJ2-1; the D gene is possibly TRBD2 (7 bases). This CDR3 region has 14 residues. Trimming shortened V by 7 bases and J by 6 bases, and 17 bases separated the two germline ends. Germline V lookup: CDR1 SGHNT, CDR2 YYREEE (reference sequence). The CDR3 coding sequence is TGTGCCAGCTGTAGCCGGGGAGGGGGCAATGAGCAGTTCTTC. Protein product: CASCSRGGGNEQFF.

The J gene is TRBJ2-2, the V gene TRBV5-1; D might be TRBD2 (5 bases). Germline lookup yields CDR1 SGHRS and CDR2 YFSETQ. Trimming took 1 base from V and 1 from J, leaving 11 bases between them. The length of the CDR3 is 16 residues. The CDR3, as DNA: TGCGCCAGCAGCTTGTCCGTACTAGGGAACACCGGGGAGCTGTTTTTT. Translation: CASSLSVLGNTGELFF.

The V and J genes are TRBV19 and TRBJ1-2; no firm D call. This CDR3 comprises 13 residues. V gave up 3 bases and J gave up 2 bases, with 7 bases separating them. The germline gives CDR1 LNHDA, CDR2 SQIVND (reference sequence). CDR3 DNA: TGTGCCAGTAGTATGAGGGCCAACTATGGCTACACCTTC. Translating gives CASSMRANYGYTF.

On this clone itself: In the same sample, other DNA sequences code for this CDR3. The chain uses TRBV4-1 and TRBJ2-1, with 14 bases matching TRBD2. Germline V gives CDR1 MGHRA, CDR2 YSYEKL. The CDR3 runs 19 residues. Trimming removed 4 bases from V and 0 bases from J; junction bases left unmatched: 8. CDR3 nucleotides: TGCGCCAGCAGCCGAGGACTAGCGGGAGGTCCCCGCTCCTACAATGAGCAGTTCTTC. Residues: CASSRGLAGGPRSYNEQFF.

In this sample, this clone turned up once. The rearrangement joins TRBV10-3 to TRBJ2-7; maybe TRBD1 (7 bases). Germline V gene lookup returns CDR1 ENHRY and CDR2 SYGVKD. V gave up 3 bases and J gave up 2 bases, with 17 bases separating them. The length of the CDR3 is 16 residues. The CDR3 sequence is CAISDSRGARAYEQYF. The CDR3 DNA reads TGTGCCATCAGTGACTCCAGGGGGGCCCGGGCCTACGAGCAGTACTTC.